This is a list of T cell receptor beta chains from one sample in a study of radiotherapy plus CTLA-4 blockade in lung cancer. Here immunoSEQ multiplex PCR was the method, and the copy in TCRdb shows in-frame clones only, minus some. This repertoire shows just under 60,000 clones, 77% found once; its top ten account for less than 4.5%. The sequenced sample was peripheral blood, obtained from a patient treated with radiotherapy plus ipilimumab. These receptor sequences come from a human donor with non-small cell lung cancer who had a partial response to radiotherapy plus ipilimumab. Both conserved end residues are part of each CDR3. D genes are given only for firm matches. Not all rows give a size; the values are once, few, many and, for expanded clones, a class.

clone_size	v_call	j_call	d_call	cdr3_aa	cdr3_nt
.	TRBV5-1	TRBJ2-5	.	CASSLEILQGRDGVQYF	TGCGCCAGCAGCTTGGAAATCCTACAGGGTAGAGATGGGGTCCAGTACTTC
.	TRBV28	TRBJ2-7	.	CASRATGSSYEQYF	TGTGCCAGCAGAGCGACAGGAAGCAGCTACGAGCAGTACTTC
.	TRBV29-1	TRBJ2-7	TRBD1	CSVRTGGPYEQYF	TGCAGCGTGAGGACAGGGGGACCCTACGAGCAGTACTTC
few	TRBV14	TRBJ2-7	TRBD2	CASSRSSGGDYEQYF	TGTGCCAGCAGCCGATCTAGCGGGGGGGACTACGAGCAGTACTTC
.	TRBV23-1	TRBJ2-3	.	CASSLTRVSSTDTQYF	TGCGCCAGCAGTCTGACCCGGGTTAGTAGCACAGATACGCAGTATTTT
.	TRBV6-5	TRBJ2-7	.	CASSNQGEQYF	TGTGCCAGCAGTAACCAGGGTGAGCAGTACTTC
.	TRBV7-6	TRBJ2-3	.	CASSSSLDTDTQYF	TGTGCCAGCAGCTCTTCACTAGACACAGATACGCAGTATTTT
once	TRBV6-6	TRBJ2-1	TRBD1	CASSTTGFEQFF	TGTGCCAGCAGTACGACAGGGTTTGAGCAGTTCTTC
.	TRBV6-5	TRBJ2-5	.	CASSPSFLQETQYF	TGTGCCAGCAGCCCTTCGTTCCTACAAGAGACCCAGTACTTC
.	TRBV2	TRBJ1-2	.	CASSATLLGEGYGYTF	TGTGCCAGCAGTGCGACCTTGTTGGGGGAGGGTTATGGCTACACCTTC
few	TRBV6-6	TRBJ2-3	.	CASSYSGSLTDTQYF	TGTGCCAGCAGTTACTCAGGGAGCCTCACAGATACGCAGTATTTT
.	TRBV4-1	TRBJ1-3	.	CASSSYSVSGNTIYF	TGCGCCAGCAGCTCTTATTCAGTCTCTGGAAACACCATATATTTT
once	TRBV28	TRBJ2-7	.	CASSSGIKSGEQYF	TGTGCCAGCAGTTCCGGGATTAAATCGGGCGAGCAGTACTTC
.	TRBV6-1	TRBJ2-7	TRBD1	CASSEGQGAAYEQYF	TGTGCCAGCAGTGAAGGACAGGGGGCCGCCTACGAGCAGTACTTC
.	TRBV4-2	TRBJ1-2	TRBD1	CASSQLTGEVSYGYTF	TGTGCCAGCAGCCAACTGACAGGGGAGGTCTCCTATGGCTACACCTTC
.	TRBV9	TRBJ2-5	TRBD2	CASSVGLAGGTEETQYF	TGTGCCAGCAGCGTGGGTCTAGCGGGGGGTACGGAAGAGACCCAGTACTTC
once	TRBV6-4	TRBJ2-3	.	CASSDLSTDTQYF	TGTGCCAGCAGTGACCTTAGCACAGATACGCAGTATTTT
.	TRBV2	TRBJ2-1	TRBD2	CASKGLAGGYNEQFF	TGTGCCAGCAAAGGACTAGCGGGGGGCTACAATGAGCAGTTCTTC
.	TRBV6-6	TRBJ1-3	.	CASIQRTASGNTIYF	TGTGCCAGCATTCAGAGGACAGCCTCTGGAAACACCATATATTTT
.	TRBV10-2	TRBJ1-5	.	CASSEGGGGNQPQHF	TGCGCCAGCAGTGAAGGGGGGGGTGGCAATCAGCCCCAGCATTTT
.	TRBV11-3	TRBJ2-7	.	CASSLGYSYEQYF	TGTGCCAGCAGCTTGGGCTACTCCTACGAGCAGTACTTC
.	TRBV5-5	TRBJ2-2	TRBD2	CASSLSASGGARELFF	TGTGCCAGCAGCTTGTCGGCTAGCGGGGGGGCCAGGGAGCTGTTTTTT
.	TRBV28	TRBJ1-2	TRBD1	CASRTGTGSYGYTF	TGTGCCAGCAGAACCGGGACAGGTTCTTATGGCTACACCTTC